A single sample is the source of the 10 T cell receptor beta chains below, sequenced in a study of graft-versus-host responses after intestinal transplantation. Plating of around 200,000 CFSE-labeled responder cells was done together with around 200,000 irradiated, violet-dye-labeled stimulator cells. Clones were sequenced by immunoSEQ multiplex PCR, and TCRdb holds only the in-frame ones, with some missing. The data contain 20,000 to 25,000 clones, around 43% of them singletons. This specimen consisted of alloreactive CD8+ T cells from a mixed lymphocyte reaction culture, obtained before transplantation. The subset here: CFSE-low proliferating T cells sorted from approximately 6-day pre-transplant mixed lymphocyte reaction (GvH or HvG direction). The receptor set was obtained from a human patient who was an organ donor for intestinal transplantation.

This clone is judged medium-sized. This sequence joins TRBV4-3 and TRBJ1-1; D is possibly TRBD1 (5 bases). The CDR3 sequence is 13 residues long. Looked up from germline, CDR1 is LGHNA and CDR2 is YSLEER. The ends were cut back, 1 base at V and 7 bases at J, with 10 bases in the middle. The CDR3 DNA reads TGCGCCAGCAGCCAAGGGCAGGGAGATGAAGCTTTCTTT. The encoded protein is CASSQGQGDEAFF.

The rearrangement links TRBV6-1 to TRBJ1-1; D is uncertain. Trimming took off 2 bases at V and 5 bases at J, with 21 bases between the two ends. Looked up from germline, CDR1 is MNHNS and CDR2 is SASEGT. This CDR3 region has 17 residues. The CDR3: CASSEFWVRWFGTEAFF. The CDR3 region has the DNA TGTGCCAGCAGTGAATTCTGGGTCAGATGGTTTGGGACTGAAGCTTTCTTT.

Comment on this clone: The sample carries other DNA sequences with the same CDR3. In DNA form, the CDR3 reads TGTGCCAGCAGGGGACTAGCGGGAGGCCAGAATGAGCAGTTCTTC. Translating gives CASRGLAGGQNEQFF. The rearrangement uses TRBV7-2 and TRBJ2-1, with 15 bases lining up with TRBD2. The V gene's germline CDR1 is SGHTA and CDR2 FQGNSA. The CDR3 is made up of 15 amino acids. The trim removed 6 bases at V and 7 bases at J, leaving 4 bases unmatched.

The rearrangement joins TRBV19 to TRBJ2-1; 8 positions match TRBD2. V lost 1 base and J lost 4; bases outside the gene matches: 3. In germline, CDR1 is LNHDA, CDR2 SQIVND (reference sequence). The CDR3 is 15 amino acids. CDR3 DNA sequence: TGTGCCAGTAGTATAGCGGGAGGGCCTTACAATGAGCAGTTCTTC. This gives the protein CASSIAGGPYNEQFF.

The CDR3 DNA reads as TGTGCCAGCAGTTCGGTCCTAGGCGATGAGCAGTTCTTC. Translating gives CASSSVLGDEQFF. This sequence joins TRBV27 and TRBJ2-1; the D is unclear. V dropped 4 bases and J dropped 8 bases, with 12 bases sitting between them. The CDR3 length is 13 residues. Germline V gene data show CDR1 as MNHEY and CDR2 as SMNVEV (reference sequence).

A few counts support this clone. J is TRBJ2-7 and V is TRBV28; D remains unclear. Trimming took 2 bases from V and 5 from J, leaving 4 bases between them. The CDR3 runs 11 residues. Germline V CDR1 and CDR2: MDHEN, SYDVKM. Written as DNA, the CDR3 is TGTGCCAGCAGTTTACTGGACGAGCAGTACTTC. Protein: CASSLLDEQYF.

In its sample, this clone was seen a few times. The chain recombines TRBV10-3 with TRBJ1-2; the D gene is possibly TRBD1 (6 bases). CDR1 is ENHRY, CDR2 SYGVKD, per germline. This CDR3 has 13 amino acids. The V and J ends lost 6 bases and 4 bases respectively, with 12 bases between them. CDR3 amino acids: CAISETGVYGYTF. The CDR3 nucleotides are TGTGCCATCAGCGAGACAGGCGTCTATGGCTACACCTTC.

In its sample, this clone was seen once. Other DNA sequences of this sample code for an identical CDR3. The CDR3 sequence: CASSPVEGLEQFF. In DNA form, the CDR3 reads TGTGCCAGTAGCCCGGTGGAAGGACTGGAGCAGTTCTTC. J is TRBJ2-1 and V is TRBV7-2; a weak D match, TRBD2 (5 bases). The CDR3 spans 13 residues. Germline CDR1 SGHTA, CDR2 FQGNSA. V was shortened by 9 bases and J by 10 bases, with 19 bases between the two germline ends.

The CDR3, as DNA: TGTGCCAGCAGCCCCCGAAGGTGGCATGAGCAGTTCTTC. Translation gives CASSPRRWHEQFF. This chain links TRBV7-6 with TRBJ2-1; D gene uncertain. From germline, CDR1 is SGHVS and CDR2 FNYEAQ. The CDR3 sequence is 13 residues long. V was pared by 5 bases and J by 8 bases, with 13 bases between.

The V and J genes are TRBV27 and TRBJ2-1; unclear D gene. Germline CDR1 MNHEY, CDR2 SMNVEV (reference sequence). Trimming stripped 6 bases from V and 1 base from J, with 13 bases between. The CDR3 is 15 amino acids. CDR3 in amino acids: CASSIGRISYNEQFF. The CDR3 bases are TGTGCCAGCAGCATCGGAAGAATTTCCTACAATGAGCAGTTCTTC.